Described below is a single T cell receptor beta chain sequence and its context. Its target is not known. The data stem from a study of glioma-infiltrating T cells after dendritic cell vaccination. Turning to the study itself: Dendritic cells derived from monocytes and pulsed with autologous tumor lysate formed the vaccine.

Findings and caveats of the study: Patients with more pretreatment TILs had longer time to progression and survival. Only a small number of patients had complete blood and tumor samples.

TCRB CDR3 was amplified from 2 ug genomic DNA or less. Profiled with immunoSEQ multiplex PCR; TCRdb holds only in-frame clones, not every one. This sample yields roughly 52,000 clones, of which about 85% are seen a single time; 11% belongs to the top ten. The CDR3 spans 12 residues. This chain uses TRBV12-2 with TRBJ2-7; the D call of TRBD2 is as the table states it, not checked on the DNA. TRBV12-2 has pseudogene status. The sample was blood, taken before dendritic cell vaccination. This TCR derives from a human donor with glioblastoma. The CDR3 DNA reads TGTGCACGTAGCGGGAAATGGTACGAGCAGTACTTC. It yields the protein CARSGKWYEQYF.